This TCR beta chain is drawn from a study of blood T cell repertoires in COVID-19. Across the study: Acute-phase and convalescent COVID-19 samples originated in the United States, Italy and Spain. T cells, B-cell-depleted T cells, or PBMCs provided the cDNA or gDNA that served as material.

In the authors' methods: Amplification of reference gene primers provided the estimated nucleated cell counts. Clones were sequenced by immunoSEQ multiplex PCR, and TCRdb holds only the in-frame ones, with some missing. D and trimming were read from the DNA, whereas the V and J calls and clone size are those reported in that table. The table records roughly 42,000 clones, 90% of them present only once. V was clipped by 3 bases and J by 8 bases; unmatched bases: 9. Germline V gives CDR1 KGHSH, CDR2 LQKENI. CDR3 size: 16 residues. The sequence came from a man aged 50 or older with active COVID-19. The genes are TRBV18 and TRBJ1-4; 10 bases map to TRBD1. The specimen was peripheral blood. The CDR3 here is CASSPETGTGAEKLFF. The CDR3 DNA sequence: TGTGCCAGCTCACCTGAAACCGGGACAGGGGCGGAAAAACTGTTTTTT.